Listed below are T cell receptor beta chains from one sample, sequenced in a study of PD-1 blockade in mismatch repair-deficient tumors. Assay used: immunoSEQ multiplex PCR; TCRdb lists only in-frame clones, some missing. The sample carries about 40,000 clones, around 79% recorded once. Sequencing was performed on peripheral blood, taken 4 weeks after starting pembrolizumab. All receptors derive from an adult with mismatch repair-deficient cancer. Each CDR3 is given with its conserved first and last residue. Size is stated for part of the rows, as once, few or many counts, or as a class when the clone is expanded.

size,V,J,CDR3
.,TRBV7-2,TRBJ2-7,CASSRGEGLEQYF
.,TRBV7-6,TRBJ2-5,CASSFREDRGWGRETQYF
.,TRBV7-2,TRBJ1-4,CASSYAGLSEKLFF
few,TRBV11-3,TRBJ2-5,CASSSPYGTQYF
.,TRBV6-6,TRBJ2-4,CASRTGRGENIQYF
few,TRBV30,TRBJ1-2,CAWSVLGDSYGYTF
.,TRBV30,TRBJ2-7,CAWSRGGTYEQYF
.,TRBV7-2,TRBJ1-2,CASSFSAQSRNYGYTF
once,TRBV10-2,TRBJ1-1,CASSQDRDTEAFF
.,TRBV7-9,TRBJ2-7,CASSPTGGRFYEQYF
.,TRBV11-1,TRBJ2-2,CASRGWEAGELFF
.,TRBV6-4,TRBJ2-3,CASSDSSGRADTQYF
.,TRBV16,TRBJ1-5,CASSQVYFAGRGNQPQHF
.,TRBV9,TRBJ2-4,CASSLGEAKNIQYF
once,TRBV19,TRBJ1-5,CASSMASDYNQPQHF
.,TRBV9,TRBJ1-2,CASSVGLGGQGNYGYTF
few,TRBV30,TRBJ2-5,CAWSVGGTRETQYF
.,TRBV30,TRBJ2-1,CAWSGPGGEQFF
.,TRBV15,TRBJ2-3,CAPLLDRDNIASTDTQYF
.,TRBV28,TRBJ2-1,CASSPNNPGGGLAASYNEQFF
.,TRBV6-4,TRBJ2-1,CASSERGYQNEQFF
few,TRBV30,TRBJ2-2,CAWSPELADGELFF
.,TRBV5-6,TRBJ2-7,CASSLAGLAGDEQYF
.,TRBV4-3,TRBJ2-6,CASSQDRNSGANVLTF
once,TRBV19,TRBJ1-1,CASTGGPLLNTEAFF
.,TRBV29-1,TRBJ2-1,CSVGTGTHNEQFF
.,TRBV10-1,TRBJ2-7,CASSESTLASGSKEYF
few,TRBV11-2,TRBJ1-2,CASSRGQGAGGYTF
.,TRBV30,TRBJ2-1,CAWAFGQSSYNEQFF
.,TRBV6-6,TRBJ2-5,CASTNIGGETQYF
once,TRBV5-1,TRBJ1-1,CASSLGGVQGGAFF
.,TRBV7-2,TRBJ2-1,CASSQGTSGFNEQFF
.,TRBV6-5,TRBJ2-3,CASSYSGTGGADTQYF
.,TRBV30,TRBJ1-2,CAWSGAYGYTF
.,TRBV6-5,TRBJ2-7,CASSPSLAGAVEQYF
once,TRBV5-1,TRBJ2-7,CASSTVREFWTFRSDYEQYF
.,TRBV19,TRBJ2-1,CASSHPSGLYYNEQFF
.,TRBV5-6,TRBJ1-5,CARIQRGGNQPQHF
few,TRBV5-1,TRBJ2-1,CASSLHLAREQFF
.,TRBV13,TRBJ2-7,CASSLGREGRYEQYF
.,TRBV6-1,TRBJ2-2,CASRWGTGGTGELFF
.,TRBV6-5,TRBJ2-2,CASSYAADRDTGELFF
.,TRBV19,TRBJ2-3,CASSIWATSTDTQYF
few,TRBV28,TRBJ2-1,CASRELSDRGYGDEQFF
few,TRBV7-2,TRBJ1-2,CASSLVGLDYGYTF